One TCR beta chain is described in this entry. Its antigen is not known. Libraries were prepared by immunoSEQ multiplex PCR; TCRdb keeps only in-frame clonotypes and omits some of them. Counted here are thousands of clones, about 80% occurring once; the ten biggest clones make up 17%. These data originate in a study of OX40 agonist ivuxolimab in advanced cancers. General observations from the study: Clonal expansion in partial responders at 0.1-3.0 mg/kg ranked among the lowest.

Germline CDR1 LNHDA, CDR2 SQIVND (reference sequence). The CDR3 is 13 residues long. With 4 bases removed from V and 7 bases from J, the gap between germline ends came to 8 bases. This clonotype was sampled from an adult with an advanced solid tumor such as melanoma, head and neck, liver or kidney cancer. The J gene is TRBJ1-6, the V gene TRBV19; weak D call: TRBD1 (6 bases). Sequenced material: CD4+ or CD8+ T cells sorted from blood, taken in a trial of the OX40 agonist ivuxolimab. CDR3 coding DNA: TGTGCCAGTAGTAGAGGGGGGAATTCACCCCTCCACTTT. This encodes CASSRGGNSPLHF. Full variable domain (missing parts from reference TRBV19 and TRBJ1-6): DGGITQSPKYLFRKEGQNVTLSCEQNLNHDAMYWYRQDPGQGLRLIYYSQIVNDFQKGDIAEGYSVSREKKESFPLTVTSAQKNPTAFYLCASSRGGNSPLHFGNGTRLTVT.